The T cell receptor (beta chain) described here comes from a study of blood T cell repertoires in COVID-19. Study background: Donors in the United States, Italy and Spain gave samples during acute or convalescent COVID-19.

Seattle patients were enrolled during active infection and followed longitudinally. V was pared by 3 bases and J by 9 bases, with 12 bases of the junction left unmatched. Looked up from germline, CDR1 is SGDLS and CDR2 is YYNGEE. The length of the CDR3 is 16 residues. As handled by the study authors: How many nucleated cells were present was estimated from reference gene primer amplification. Sequenced by immunoSEQ multiplex PCR; TCRdb stores in-frame clones only, minus some. V, J and clone size derive from that table, while D and trimming were established from the DNA sequence. The sample lists roughly 410,000 clones; about 88% were seen once.

The sequencing sample was made of peripheral blood. This sequence joins TRBV9 and TRBJ2-1, with 10 bases that match TRBD1. The TCR originated in a woman aged 40-49 years with COVID-19, enrolled during active disease. The CDR3 here is CASSARQGAVHSEQFF. CDR3 sequence (DNA): TGTGCCAGCAGCGCGAGACAGGGGGCGGTGCATAGTGAGCAGTTCTTC.